The next 21 T cell receptor beta chains were all read from a single sample in a study of cytomegalovirus exposure and HLA in healthy donors. PCR was performed using 60 Vbeta and 13 Jbeta primers. Only in-frame clones appear in the TCRdb table, and some are missing; sequencing was by immunoSEQ multiplex PCR. The profile covers some 70,000 clones, with roughly 86% appearing a single time and 1.5% to 2% taken by the ten largest. The sample comprised PBMCs. The origin of the receptors is a man younger than 30 in good health and CMV-seronegative.

This chain uses TRBV6-6 with TRBJ1-5; 11 bases fit TRBD1. The V segment lost 6 bases and the J segment 5 bases; nucleotides outside the gene matches: 3. Germline V gene data show CDR1 as MNHNY and CDR2 as SVGAGI (reference sequence). The CDR3 runs 14 residues. The CDR3, as DNA: TGTGCCAGCAGCTTGGGACAGGGGGATCAGCCCCAGCATTTT. Translated: CASSLGQGDQPQHF.

The V call is TRBV28, the J call TRBJ2-1; 7 nucleotides match TRBD2. CDR1 and CDR2 from the germline V gene are MDHEN and SYDVKM. V trimming: 10 bases; J trimming: 4 bases; junction bases outside the gene matches: 16. The CDR3 sequence is 16 residues long. CDR3 nucleotides: TGTGCCATCTTAGGGGCTAGCGGCGAGCGATACAATGAGCAGTTCTTC. The encoded protein is CAILGASGERYNEQFF.

The V gene is TRBV29-1, the J gene TRBJ2-3; possibly TRBD1 for D (7 bases). Germline CDR1 is SQVTM and CDR2 is ANQGSEA. The V gene lost 4 bases and the J gene lost 0 bases, with 17 bases spanning the gap. This CDR3 contains 16 residues. The CDR3 protein is CSVAARGVKSTDTQYF. The CDR3 coding sequence is TGCAGCGTTGCGGCCAGGGGGGTCAAGAGCACAGATACGCAGTATTTT.

The chain joins TRBV5-1 to TRBJ1-2; 7 bases are a match to TRBD1. The CDR3 runs to 13 residues. The junction had 4 bases not matched to a gene; V was cut back by 4 bases and J by 4 bases. CDR1 is SGHRS, CDR2 YFSETQ, per germline. CDR3 region: CASSPEGAYGYTF. CDR3 DNA: TGCGCCAGCAGCCCCGAGGGGGCCTATGGCTACACCTTC.

This chain connects TRBV28 to TRBJ1-5; D perhaps matches TRBD1 (6 bases). The CDR3 length is 14 residues. Germline values: CDR1 MDHEN, CDR2 SYDVKM. V dropped 8 bases and J dropped 1 base, with 12 bases sitting between them. CDR3 in amino acids: CASGTGWSNQPQHF. DNA of the CDR3: TGTGCCAGCGGTACAGGGTGGAGCAATCAGCCCCAGCATTTT.

This clone was seen a single time. V gene TRBV6-4 combines with J gene TRBJ2-2, with 12 bases that match TRBD2. The V and J ends lost 4 bases and 2 bases, in that order; junction bases with no gene match: 2. Per the germline V gene, CDR1 is MRHNA and CDR2 is SNTAGT. The CDR3 has 16 amino acids. CDR3 DNA: TGTGCCAGCAGTGCGACTAGCGGGAGTAACACCGGGGAGCTGTTTTTT. It codes for CASSATSGSNTGELFF.

The rearrangement joins TRBV6-6 to TRBJ2-7; 7 nucleotides agree with TRBD2. V dropped 6 bases and J dropped 1; count of bases not matched to a gene: 3. This CDR3 comprises 13 residues. CDR1 and CDR2 (germline): MNHNY, SVGAGI (reference sequence). The CDR3 loop reads CASSTSASYEQYF. In DNA, the CDR3 is TGTGCCAGCAGCACTAGCGCTTCCTACGAGCAGTACTTC.

The chain carries TRBV7-8 and TRBJ2-7, with 10 positions matching TRBD1. Germline CDR1 is SGHVS and CDR2 is FQNEAQ. This CDR3 is built from 16 residues. Trimming cost V 4 bases and J 5 bases; bases outside gene matches: 11. CDR3 in amino acids: CASSSRWDRGRNEQYF. The CDR3 coding sequence is TGTGCCAGCAGCTCCAGGTGGGACAGGGGAAGAAACGAGCAGTACTTC.

This chain uses TRBV10-1 with TRBJ2-2, with D possibly being TRBD2 (6 bases). CDR1 is WNHNN and CDR2 is SYGVQD in the germline V gene (reference sequence). CDR3 size: 15 residues. V lost 6 bases and J 3 bases, leaving 14 bases between the germline ends. CDR3 sequence reads: CASSDQGGYTGELFF. The CDR3 nucleotides read TGCGCCAGCAGCGATCAAGGAGGGTACACCGGGGAGCTGTTTTTT.

V and J are TRBV4-2 and TRBJ2-2; a possible D gene is TRBD2 (6 bases). Looked up from germline, CDR1 is LGHNA and CDR2 is YNFKEQ. The germline V and J ends were trimmed by 2 bases and 1 base, with 8 bases remaining between them. The CDR3 is 15 residues long. CDR3: CASSQPGLNTGELFF. For the CDR3, the DNA is TGTGCCAGCAGCCAACCGGGACTGAACACCGGGGAGCTGTTTTTT.

The gene calls are TRBV19 and TRBJ1-6; 7 bases are shared with TRBD1. The CDR3 is 14 residues long. The trim removed 7 bases at V and 6 bases at J, leaving 6 bases unmatched. Germline V lookup: CDR1 LNHDA, CDR2 SQIVND (reference sequence). CDR3 amino acids: CASTSGTVNSPLHF. The CDR3 DNA is TGTGCCAGTACTTCCGGGACAGTTAATTCACCCCTCCACTTT.

The chain carries TRBV7-9 and TRBJ2-7, with D uncertain. The length of the CDR3 is 12 residues. V was shortened by 5 bases and J by 0 bases, with 5 bases between the two germline ends. The V gene's germline CDR1 is SEHNR and CDR2 FQNEAQ (reference sequence). CDR3 region: CASSLPSYEQYF. In DNA, the CDR3 is TGTGCCAGCAGCCTCCCCTCCTACGAGCAGTACTTC.

The CDR3 DNA reads as TGCGCCAGCAGCCAAGACTTCCAGGGATTCCAGCCCCAGCATTTT. It specifies CASSQDFQGFQPQHF. The rearrangement joins TRBV4-3 to TRBJ1-5; tentative D call: TRBD1 (5 bases). Germline V CDR1 and CDR2: LGHNA, YSLEER. This CDR3 is 15 amino acids long. Between the trimmed V and J ends, which lost 0 bases and 7 bases, there was a span of 13 bases.

The chain carries TRBV28 and TRBJ2-5, with D tentatively TRBD2 (6 bases). This CDR3 region has 14 residues. V lost 8 bases to trimming and J lost 5 bases, with 18 bases between them. The germline V gene encodes CDR1 MDHEN and CDR2 SYDVKM. The CDR3 sequence is CASLTRGTRETQYF. The CDR3, as DNA: TGTGCCAGCCTGACACGGGGGACCCGGGAGACCCAGTACTTC.

This clone has a single count. This chain joins TRBV19 and TRBJ2-5; D possibly corresponds to TRBD1 (6 bases). The V gene's germline CDR1 is LNHDA and CDR2 SQIVND (reference sequence). This CDR3 has 16 residues. With 3 bases removed from V and 4 bases from J, the gap between germline ends came to 18 bases. CDR3 sequence reads: CASSIGRGGWGETQYF. Written as DNA, the CDR3 is TGTGCCAGTAGTATCGGCAGGGGCGGCTGGGGAGAGACCCAGTACTTC.

This clone was detected only a few times. The genes are TRBV28 and TRBJ1-5, with D perhaps TRBD1 (5 bases). The germline V gene has CDR1 MDHEN and CDR2 SYDVKM. Trimming cost V 4 bases and J 6 bases, with 13 bases left between them. The CDR3 has 14 residues. CDR3 in DNA: TGTGCCAGCAGTTCTACAGGTTCGGGTCAGCCCCAGCATTTT. This codes for CASSSTGSGQPQHF. The variable domain in full, with the rest retrieved from reference TRBV28 and TRBJ1-5, is DVKVTQSSRYLVKRTGEKVFLECVQDMDHENMFWYRQDPGLGLRLIYFSYDVKMKEKGDIPEGYSVSREKKERFSLILESASTNQTSMYLCASSSTGSGQPQHFGDGTRLSIL.

This clone appeared a few times. The sample carries other DNA sequences with the same CDR3. The chain has TRBV6-5 and TRBJ2-2, with 12 bases identical to TRBD2. The CDR3 sequence is 14 residues long. Trimming cost V 6 bases and J 7 bases; bases outside gene matches: 3. Germline V gene lookup returns CDR1 MNHEY and CDR2 SVGAGI. The CDR3 protein is CASSGLAGIGELFF. CDR3 DNA sequence: TGTGCCAGCAGCGGACTAGCGGGAATCGGGGAGCTGTTTTTT.

The CDR3 nucleotides read TGTGCCAGCAGTTTATCAGGGACAGGGGCCTACGAGCAGTACTTC. Translation: CASSLSGTGAYEQYF. V gene TRBV27 combines with J gene TRBJ2-7; 10 nucleotides agree with TRBD1. This CDR3 comprises 15 residues. Trimming took 0 bases from V and 2 from J; bases not matched to a gene: 1. Germline V gene data show CDR1 as MNHEY and CDR2 as SMNVEV (reference sequence).

In nucleotides, the CDR3 is TGCGCCAGCAGCTTGGGGGGACTAGCGGGGGCCGAGGACTACGAGCAGTACTTC. Translating gives CASSLGGLAGAEDYEQYF. The V call is TRBV5-1, the J call TRBJ2-7; 14 nucleotides align to TRBD2. The CDR3 has 18 residues. Germline CDR1 reads SGHRS; CDR2 reads YFSETQ. V was pared by 0 bases and J by 3 bases, with 8 bases of the junction left unmatched.

V gene TRBV9 combines with J gene TRBJ2-3; TRBD1 might be the D (6 bases). CDR1 is SGDLS and CDR2 is YYNGEE in the germline V gene. Trimming left V 4 bases short and J 0 bases short, with 15 bases between. CDR3 length: 16 amino acids. The CDR3 sequence: CASSPRTVPSTDTQYF. The CDR3 DNA sequence: TGTGCCAGCAGCCCGCGGACAGTACCTAGCACAGATACGCAGTATTTT.

V usage is TRBV28 and J usage is TRBJ2-2, with 7 bases identical to TRBD1. Germline CDR1 is MDHEN and CDR2 is SYDVKM. The CDR3 is 17 amino acids. The V segment lost 6 bases and the J segment 3 bases; nucleotides outside the gene matches: 13. The CDR3 loop reads CASSTRLRGTDTGELFF. In DNA form, the CDR3 reads TGTGCCAGCAGCACACGTCTTCGAGGGACAGACACCGGGGAGCTGTTTTTT.